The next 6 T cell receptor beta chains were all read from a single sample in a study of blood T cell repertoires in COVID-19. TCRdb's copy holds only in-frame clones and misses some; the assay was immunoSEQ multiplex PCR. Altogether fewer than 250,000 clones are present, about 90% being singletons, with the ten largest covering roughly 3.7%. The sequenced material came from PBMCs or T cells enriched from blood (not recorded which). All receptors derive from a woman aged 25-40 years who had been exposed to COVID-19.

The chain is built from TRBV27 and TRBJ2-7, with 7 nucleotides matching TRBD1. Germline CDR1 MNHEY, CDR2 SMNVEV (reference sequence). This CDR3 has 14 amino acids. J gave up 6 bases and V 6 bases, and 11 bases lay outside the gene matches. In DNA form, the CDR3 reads TGTGCCAGCAGCTTCACGACAGGGCAGGGCGAGCAGTACTTC. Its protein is CASSFTTGQGEQYF.

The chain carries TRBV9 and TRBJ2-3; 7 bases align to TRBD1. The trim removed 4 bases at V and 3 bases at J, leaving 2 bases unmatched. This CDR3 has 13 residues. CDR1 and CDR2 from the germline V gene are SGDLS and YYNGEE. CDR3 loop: CASSPGGTDTQYF. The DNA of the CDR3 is TGTGCCAGCAGCCCAGGGGGTACAGATACGCAGTATTTT.

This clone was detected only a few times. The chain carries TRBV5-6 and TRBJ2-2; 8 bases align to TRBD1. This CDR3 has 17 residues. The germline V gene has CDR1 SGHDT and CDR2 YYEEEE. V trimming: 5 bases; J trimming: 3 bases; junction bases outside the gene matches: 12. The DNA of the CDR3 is TGTGCCAGCAGGCGGGTGGGACAGGCGTATGACACCGGGGAGCTGTTTTTT. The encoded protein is CASRRVGQAYDTGELFF. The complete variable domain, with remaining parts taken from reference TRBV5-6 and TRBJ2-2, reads DAGVTQSPTHLIKTRGQQVTLRCSPKSGHDTVSWYQQALGQGPQFIFQYYEEEERQRGNFPDRFSGHQFPNYSSELNVNALLLGDSALYLCASRRVGQAYDTGELFFGEGSRLTVL.

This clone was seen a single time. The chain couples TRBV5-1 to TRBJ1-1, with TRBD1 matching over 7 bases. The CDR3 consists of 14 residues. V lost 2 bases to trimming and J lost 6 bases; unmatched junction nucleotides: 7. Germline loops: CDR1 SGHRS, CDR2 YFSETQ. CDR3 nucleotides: TGCGCCAGCAGCTTTACAGGGGTGGGGTCTGAAGCTTTCTTT. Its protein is CASSFTGVGSEAFF.

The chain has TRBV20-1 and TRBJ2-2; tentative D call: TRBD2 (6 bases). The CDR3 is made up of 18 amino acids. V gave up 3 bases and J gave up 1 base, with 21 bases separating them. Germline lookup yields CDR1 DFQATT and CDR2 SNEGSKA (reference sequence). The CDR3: CSASPYFRGGMNTGELFF. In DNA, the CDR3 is TGCAGTGCTAGTCCCTATTTTAGGGGAGGTATGAACACCGGGGAGCTGTTTTTT.

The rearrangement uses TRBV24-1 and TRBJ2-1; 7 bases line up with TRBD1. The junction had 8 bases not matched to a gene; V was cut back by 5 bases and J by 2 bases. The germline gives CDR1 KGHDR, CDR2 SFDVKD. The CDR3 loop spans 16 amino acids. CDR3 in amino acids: CATSGEQGPTYNEQFF. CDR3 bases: TGTGCCACCAGTGGTGAACAGGGGCCTACCTACAATGAGCAGTTCTTC.